This T cell receptor (beta chain) was captured by sequencing in a study of OX40 agonist ivuxolimab in advanced cancers. Whole-study context: Prior anti-PD-1, anti-PD-L1 or anti-CTLA-4 therapy did not bar entry, and about 38% had some. Findings and caveats of the study: Not determined was the antigen specificity of the expanded peripheral T cells.

Sampling times: baseline, cycle 4 day 1, cycle 7 day 1. Concerning this clone: Its antigen is currently unknown.

Using immunoSEQ multiplex PCR, the repertoire was profiled, and TCRdb retains in-frame clones only, with some absent. The sample records some 80,000 clones, approximately 85% being singletons. The clonotype comes from an adult with an advanced solid tumor such as melanoma, head and neck, liver or kidney cancer. This sample comprised CD4+ or CD8+ T cells sorted from blood, obtained in a trial of the OX40 agonist ivuxolimab.

CDR3 bases: TGCGCCAGCAGCCCGTGGGACAGACAGAGCTCCTACGAGCAGTACTTC. This codes for CASSPWDRQSSYEQYF. The chain uses TRBV5-1 and TRBJ2-7; 7 bases match TRBD1. The germline gives CDR1 SGHRS, CDR2 YFSETQ. V lost 4 bases to trimming and J lost 0 bases; unmatched junction nucleotides: 10. The CDR3 length is 16 residues.